This T cell receptor beta chain was documented in a study of blood T cell repertoires in COVID-19. In the original workflow: Estimation of nucleated cell counts was performed using reference gene primer amplification. Method: immunoSEQ multiplex PCR; TCRdb's copy keeps in-frame clones and lacks some. V, J and clone size were drawn from that table, and D and trimming were deduced from the DNA. The repertoire consists of about 150,000 clones, with around 85% occurring once and the leading ten covering more than 5%. Germline CDR1 reads SGHTA; CDR2 reads FQGNSA. The CDR3 has 14 residues. J lost 4 bases, V lost 3 bases, and 5 bases had no gene match.

The TCR sequence derives from a human donor in a cohort sampled during active COVID-19. The chain uses TRBV7-2 and TRBJ2-7; TRBD1 matches at 8 bases. Sequencing was performed on peripheral blood. The CDR3 nucleotides are TGTGCCAGCAGCTTCCGGACAGGGAATTACGAGCAGTACTTC. It yields the protein CASSFRTGNYEQYF.